The entry below gives a single TCR beta chain sequence along with its context. Its antigen is still unknown. The data originate from a study of cytomegalovirus exposure and HLA in healthy donors. The junction had 6 bases not matched to a gene; V was cut back by 5 bases and J by 2 bases. The CDR3 loop spans 14 amino acids. Germline V CDR1 and CDR2: MNHEY, SMNVEV (reference sequence). Study results and limitations: The study put some 160 TCR beta chains on its list as cytomegalovirus-associated. Follow-up analysis later connected one missense variant in DCLRE1C with trimming of TCR beta V- and J-genes. In a later analysis, productive TCRs from donors in an Asian-associated ancestry cluster reportedly carried fewer N-insertions than the cohort mean.

It was with 60 Vbeta and 13 Jbeta primers that the PCR ran. Clones were read by immunoSEQ multiplex PCR, and TCRdb kept only the in-frame ones, dropping some. The profile shows some 150,000 clones, around 80% of them singletons. This chain uses TRBV27 with TRBJ2-7; 7 nucleotides match TRBD2. This sequence originates from a woman aged 18-29 years in good health and CMV-seronegative. Sample: PBMCs. The CDR3 DNA reads TGTGCCAGCAGTATTGCGGGAGTACCCTACGAGCAGTACTTC. Protein: CASSIAGVPYEQYF.